These T cell receptor beta chains were read from a single sample in a study of cytomegalovirus exposure and HLA in healthy donors. Some clones are missing from TCRdb's copy, which holds only in-frame ones; the method was immunoSEQ multiplex PCR. Of around 100,000 clones listed, approximately 78% are singletons. The sample comprised PBMCs. All receptors come from a man under 40 in good health and CMV-seropositive. The CDR3 runs from the conserved cysteine through the conserved F or W. A D gene is named only where the DNA matches it firmly. Expanded clones are given a class, and other clones once, few, many or no size at all.

J gene | V gene | D gene | clone size | CDR3 protein | CDR3 DNA
TRBJ1-5 | TRBV1 | NA | once | CTSSYRQQENQPQHF | TGCACCAGCAGTTACCGCCAACAAGAAAATCAGCCCCAGCATTTT
TRBJ2-1 | TRBV7-2 | TRBD2 | NA | CASSLRTSGGLYNEQFF | TGTGCCAGCAGCCTCAGGACTAGCGGGGGCCTATACAATGAGCAGTTCTTC
TRBJ2-1 | TRBV29-1 | TRBD2 | NA | CSSGLAGVNEQFF | TGCAGCTCGGGACTAGCGGGAGTGAATGAGCAGTTCTTC
TRBJ2-3 | TRBV5-8 | TRBD1 | NA | CASSLSGTGWGTDTQYF | TGTGCCAGCAGCTTGAGTGGGACAGGGTGGGGCACAGATACGCAGTATTTT
TRBJ2-5 | TRBV29-1 | NA | NA | CSVETGSQETQYF | TGCAGCGTCGAAACAGGGAGTCAAGAGACCCAGTACTTC
TRBJ1-1 | TRBV7-9 | TRBD1 | NA | CASGAGGTEAFF | TGTGCCAGCGGCGCAGGGGGAACTGAAGCTTTCTTT
TRBJ2-1 | TRBV25-1 | TRBD2 | once | CASSESGSGGVNEQFF | TGTGCCAGCAGTGAATCGGGCAGCGGGGGGGTGAATGAGCAGTTCTTC
TRBJ2-2 | TRBV11-2 | NA | NA | CASSLSVIDTGELFF | TGTGCCAGCAGCCTTTCAGTGATTGACACCGGGGAGCTGTTTTTT
TRBJ2-1 | TRBV9 | NA | NA | CASSVGSYNEQFF | TGTGCCAGCAGCGTAGGCAGCTACAATGAGCAGTTCTTC
TRBJ1-1 | TRBV7-9 | NA | NA | CASSLARGAWDTEAFF | TGTGCCAGCAGCTTAGCCCGGGGGGCGTGGGACACTGAAGCTTTCTTT
TRBJ1-4 | TRBV6-1 | NA | NA | CASSESGRKLFF | TGTGCCAGCAGTGAATCTGGGAGAAAACTGTTTTTT
TRBJ1-2 | TRBV7-9 | NA | NA | CASSPQLDGYTF | TGTGCCAGCAGCCCACAGTTGGATGGCTACACCTTC
TRBJ1-6 | TRBV25-1 | NA | NA | CASSESTRGGRSPLHF | TGTGCCAGCAGTGAATCTACCAGGGGCGGACGTTCACCCCTCCACTTT
TRBJ2-5 | TRBV5-4 | NA | NA | CASSPGLRVGQETQYF | TGTGCCAGCAGCCCCGGGCTCAGGGTCGGACAAGAGACCCAGTACTTC
TRBJ2-1 | TRBV6-4 | TRBD2 | NA | CASSRGGVYNEQFF | TGTGCCAGCAGTCGGGGGGGAGTCTACAATGAGCAGTTCTTC
TRBJ1-4 | TRBV6-5 | TRBD1 | few | CASSYSTGSNEKLFF | TGTGCCAGCAGTTACTCGACAGGGTCTAATGAAAAACTGTTTTTT
TRBJ2-5 | TRBV7-9 | TRBD2 | NA | CASSSLGLAGETQYF | TGTGCCAGCAGCTCCCTTGGACTAGCGGGGGAGACCCAGTACTTC
TRBJ1-2 | TRBV2 | NA | once | CASSEALARIF | TGTGCCAGCAGTGAGGCCCTTGCCCGAATCTTC
TRBJ2-6 | TRBV5-1 | NA | NA | CASSLVRGTGSGANVLTF | TGCGCCAGCAGCTTGGTTAGGGGAACTGGCTCTGGGGCCAACGTCCTGACTTTC
TRBJ2-3 | TRBV7-9 | TRBD1 | NA | CASSKGQGADTQYF | TGTGCCAGCAGCAAAGGACAGGGGGCAGATACGCAGTATTTT
TRBJ1-1 | TRBV6-5 | NA | NA | CASSAGTEAFF | TGTGCCAGCAGTGCCGGCACTGAAGCTTTCTTT
TRBJ1-2 | TRBV27 | NA | NA | CASSLASQGTYGYTF | TGTGCCAGCAGTTTAGCCAGTCAGGGTACCTATGGCTACACCTTC
TRBJ2-3 | TRBV6-4 | TRBD2 | NA | CASSISGGATDTQYF | TGTGCCAGCAGCATTAGCGGGGGGGCAACAGATACGCAGTATTTT
TRBJ1-1 | TRBV28 | NA | NA | CASSLKFGGWKNTEAFF | TGTGCCAGCAGTTTAAAATTTGGAGGGTGGAAGAACACTGAAGCTTTCTTT
TRBJ1-1 | TRBV19 | NA | NA | CASSVQGMNTEAFF | TGTGCCAGTAGTGTGCAGGGTATGAACACTGAAGCTTTCTTT
TRBJ2-5 | TRBV2 | NA | few | CASSEGGIGETQYF | TGTGCCAGCAGTGAAGGGGGCATAGGGGAGACCCAGTACTTC
TRBJ2-6 | TRBV4-1 | NA | NA | CASSQRGGGPSYSGANVLTF | TGCGCCAGCAGCCAACGTGGAGGGGGCCCAAGCTACTCTGGGGCCAACGTCCTGACTTTC
TRBJ1-6 | TRBV28 | NA | NA | CASSLGAGDSPLHF | TGTGCCAGCAGTTTAGGGGCAGGGGATTCACCCCTCCACTTT
TRBJ1-2 | TRBV6-1 | TRBD1 | NA | CASSEEDREDYGYTF | TGTGCCAGCAGTGAGGAGGACAGGGAGGACTATGGCTACACCTTC
TRBJ1-1 | TRBV11-2 | NA | NA | CASRPQGERGEAFF | TGTGCCAGCAGGCCTCAGGGCGAGCGTGGTGAAGCTTTCTTT
TRBJ2-5 | TRBV9 | TRBD2 | NA | CASSVNGRLAGVEETQYF | TGTGCCAGCAGCGTAAACGGGAGACTAGCGGGGGTGGAGGAGACCCAGTACTTC
TRBJ1-1 | TRBV5-4 | TRBD1 | NA | CASSHKQGVGTEAFF | TGTGCCAGCAGCCATAAACAGGGGGTCGGCACTGAAGCTTTCTTT
TRBJ2-6 | TRBV19 | TRBD1 | NA | CASRRDRGQVGANVLTF | TGTGCCAGTAGGAGGGACAGGGGGCAGGTAGGGGCCAACGTCCTGACTTTC
TRBJ2-1 | TRBV29-1 | TRBD2 | NA | CSATALASGGNEQFF | TGCAGCGCTACGGCTTTGGCTAGCGGGGGGAATGAGCAGTTCTTC
TRBJ2-3 | TRBV5-1 | NA | NA | CASSLEGEDTQYF | TGCGCCAGCAGCTTGGAGGGGGAAGATACGCAGTATTTT
TRBJ2-1 | TRBV5-6 | TRBD2 | few | CASEGTSHYNEQFF | TGTGCCAGCGAGGGGACTAGTCATTACAATGAGCAGTTCTTC
TRBJ2-3 | TRBV6-4 | TRBD1 | NA | CASSENGQGADTQYF | TGTGCCAGCAGTGAAAATGGACAGGGGGCAGATACGCAGTATTTT
TRBJ1-1 | TRBV7-8 | NA | NA | CASTPQGYTEAFF | TGTGCCAGCACCCCCCAGGGATACACTGAAGCTTTCTTT
TRBJ2-3 | TRBV7-2 | NA | NA | CASSLGGWTDTQYF | TGTGCCAGCAGCTTAGGCGGGTGGACAGATACGCAGTATTTT
TRBJ1-2 | TRBV6-4 | TRBD1 | few | CAMTQGAGYGYTF | TGTGCCATGACACAGGGGGCGGGCTATGGCTACACCTTC
TRBJ1-5 | TRBV19 | NA | NA | CASGSEGGQPQHF | TGTGCCAGTGGTTCGGAGGGCGGTCAGCCCCAGCATTTT
TRBJ2-1 | TRBV11-3 | NA | NA | CASSSPGGGSSYNEQFF | TGTGCCAGCAGCTCCCCAGGGGGCGGGAGCTCCTACAATGAGCAGTTCTTC
TRBJ1-2 | TRBV11-2 | NA | NA | CASSLGGLYTF | TGTGCCAGCAGCTTAGGAGGACTATACACCTTC
TRBJ2-1 | TRBV9 | NA | NA | CASTPTGFSSYNEQFF | TGTGCCAGCACCCCGACGGGTTTCAGCTCCTACAATGAGCAGTTCTTC
TRBJ1-3 | TRBV29-1 | TRBD1 | NA | CSATGGSGNTIYF | TGCAGCGCCACAGGGGGTTCGGGAAACACCATATATTTT
TRBJ2-3 | TRBV5-1 | TRBD2 | NA | CASSLALAETDTQYF | TGCGCCAGCAGCTTGGCTCTAGCGGAAACAGATACGCAGTATTTT
TRBJ1-1 | TRBV5-1 | TRBD1 | NA | CASSWGTGWNTEAFF | TGCGCCAGCAGCTGGGGGACAGGTTGGAACACTGAAGCTTTCTTT
TRBJ1-2 | TRBV19 | TRBD1 | NA | CASSRQGGNYGYTF | TGTGCCAGTAGCCGACAGGGGGGGAACTATGGCTACACCTTC
TRBJ1-6 | TRBV9 | NA | NA | CASSMGGNSPLHF | TGTGCCAGCAGCATGGGCGGGAATTCACCCCTCCACTTT
TRBJ2-1 | TRBV5-1 | TRBD2 | NA | CASSLRAGAEQFF | TGCGCCAGCAGCTTGCGCGCGGGAGCTGAGCAGTTCTTC
TRBJ2-1 | TRBV5-1 | TRBD1 | NA | CASSLRQGGDNEQFF | TGCGCCAGCAGCTTGAGACAGGGCGGCGACAATGAGCAGTTCTTC
TRBJ2-7 | TRBV6-5 | NA | NA | CASSYSDKPYEQYF | TGTGCCAGCAGTTATTCGGACAAACCCTACGAGCAGTACTTC
TRBJ1-3 | TRBV4-1 | NA | NA | CASSQIGQGFGGNTIYF | TGCGCCAGCAGCCAAATAGGGCAGGGATTTGGTGGAAACACCATATATTTT
TRBJ2-7 | TRBV7-9 | TRBD1 | NA | CSSSATGVRIF | TGTTCCAGCAGCGCGACAGGGGTAAGGATTTTC
TRBJ1-2 | TRBV7-8 | TRBD1 | NA | CASTPRPGQGRGYTF | TGTGCCAGCACCCCTCGACCGGGACAGGGTCGAGGCTACACCTTC
TRBJ1-1 | TRBV5-4 | NA | NA | CASSGPIRDIAEAFF | TGTGCCAGCAGCGGACCGATCAGGGATATCGCTGAAGCTTTCTTT
TRBJ1-1 | TRBV6-5 | NA | NA | CASRERLGGSSEAFF | TGTGCCAGCAGAGAGAGACTCGGAGGAAGCTCTGAAGCTTTCTTT
TRBJ1-1 | TRBV5-1 | NA | few | CASSLGVNTEAFF | TGCGCCAGCAGCTTGGGAGTGAACACTGAAGCTTTCTTT
TRBJ2-2 | TRBV11-1 | TRBD1 | NA | CASSVQGTRELFF | TGTGCCAGCAGCGTACAGGGGACCCGGGAGCTGTTTTTT
TRBJ1-6 | TRBV5-1 | TRBD1 | NA | CASSFKTGQGDSPLHF | TGCGCCAGCAGCTTCAAAACAGGACAGGGGGATTCACCCCTCCACTTT